This TCR beta chain was observed in a study of CD8 T cells in Susac syndrome. With random hexamers, about 0.5 to 1 ug RNA was reverse transcribed. One entry per CDR3 protein, called by TCRdb with MiXCR from the immunoSEQ multiplex PCR reads. The sample lists about 300,000 distinct CDR3 sequences, 75% to 85% occurring once. This clonotype was observed a handful of times. Stable or active relapsing-remitting multiple sclerosis, untreated and meeting revised McDonald criteria, defined the controls. This TCR came from a human donor with multiple sclerosis. The sample was CD8+ T cells from PBMCs.

CDR3 coding DNA: TGTGCCATCAGTGATAGCGGCCAAGAGACCCAGTACTTC. Translating gives CAISDSGQETQYF. The V and J genes are TRBV10-3 and TRBJ2-5; D might be TRBD2 (6 bases). V was trimmed by 3 bases and J by 1 base, leaving 6 bases between them. Per germline, CDR1 ENHRY and CDR2 SYGVKD. The CDR3 totals 13 residues.